The 22 T cell receptor beta chains below come from one sample, sequenced in a study of blood T cell repertoires in COVID-19. TCRdb's copy holds only in-frame clones and misses some; the assay was immunoSEQ multiplex PCR. This table has 240,000 or so clones, over 70% appearing once. Material: peripheral blood. Receptor source: a woman older than 75 with acute or convalescent COVID-19.

The V gene is TRBV6-6, the J gene TRBJ1-1; TRBD1 matches at 8 bases. The V gene end was trimmed by 9 bases and the J gene end by 2 bases; junction bases not matched to a gene: 5. From germline, CDR1 is MNHNY and CDR2 SVGAGI (reference sequence). The CDR3 consists of 13 residues. The CDR3 reads CASRTGGNTEAFF. In DNA form, the CDR3 reads TGTGCCAGTAGAACAGGGGGAAACACTGAAGCTTTCTTT.

The rearrangement links TRBV18 to TRBJ2-7; the D is unclear. CDR3 length equals 12 residues. V lost 2 bases and J lost 1, with 3 bases in between. Germline lookup yields CDR1 KGHSH and CDR2 LQKENI. This CDR3 reads CASSPESYEQYF. The CDR3 bases are TGTGCCAGCTCACCAGAGTCCTACGAGCAGTACTTC.

This clone was counted only a few times. This chain uses TRBV24-1 with TRBJ2-2; tentative D call: TRBD2 (5 bases). Germline V CDR1 and CDR2: KGHDR, SFDVKD. This CDR3 is 15 amino acids long. The V end lost 3 bases, the J end lost 5 bases, and 12 bases lay between the germline ends. CDR3: CATSDTRTGTGELFF. Here the CDR3 DNA reads TGTGCCACCAGTGATACTAGGACGGGGACCGGGGAGCTGTTTTTT.

This clone was observed a few times. The V gene is TRBV5-4, the J gene TRBJ2-7; 9 bases agree with TRBD1. J was trimmed by 4 bases and V by 5 bases; bases with no gene match: 7. This CDR3 is 14 amino acids long. Per the germline V gene, CDR1 is SGHNT and CDR2 is YYREEE (reference sequence). The CDR3 DNA reads TGTGCCAGCAGTCCGGGACAGGGATCATACGAGCAGTACTTC. This translates into CASSPGQGSYEQYF.

This chain connects TRBV6-1 to TRBJ1-1, with D uncertain. V lost 2 bases, J lost 4 bases, and 11 bases lay in between. Germline values: CDR1 MNHNS, CDR2 SASEGT. This CDR3 has 14 amino acids. CDR3 bases: TGTGCCAGCAGTGAACCAGGCTACACCACTGAAGCTTTCTTT. Protein sequence: CASSEPGYTTEAFF.

This clone has a count of ten or more. The rearrangement uses TRBV12-3 or TRBV12-4 and TRBJ2-7; possible D gene TRBD1, 6 bases. Trimming took 3 bases from V and 5 from J, leaving 11 bases between them. The CDR3 has 13 residues. The CDR3 nucleotides are TGTGCCAGCAGTTTCCCCCCAGGGGACGAGCAGTACTTC. This gives the protein CASSFPPGDEQYF.

The chain links TRBV19 to TRBJ1-4; D is possibly TRBD1 (6 bases). The CDR3 has 16 amino acids. Germline loops: CDR1 LNHDA, CDR2 SQIVND (reference sequence). With 5 bases removed from V and 2 bases from J, the gap between germline ends came to 15 bases. CDR3 protein: CASSAYRVGTNEKLFF. DNA of the CDR3: TGTGCCAGTAGTGCGTACAGGGTCGGTACTAATGAAAAACTGTTTTTT.

In this sample, this clone turned up once. The chain carries TRBV5-5 and TRBJ2-7; no definite D call. The V gene's germline CDR1 is SGHKS and CDR2 YYEKEE (reference sequence). V dropped 4 bases and J dropped 0 bases, with 11 bases sitting between them. This CDR3 contains 14 residues. The CDR3 coding sequence is TGTGCCAGCAGCAACCTGGCAGGCTCCTACGAGCAGTACTTC. As protein: CASSNLAGSYEQYF.

J is TRBJ1-2 and V is TRBV27; 12 bases are a match to TRBD1. CDR3 length equals 14 residues. Germline CDR1 is MNHEY and CDR2 is SMNVEV (reference sequence). V lost 3 bases, J lost 10 bases, and 6 bases stayed unmatched. In DNA form, the CDR3 reads TGTGCCAGCAGTTTGTACGGGACAGGGGGCATCTACACCTTC. Translating it yields CASSLYGTGGIYTF.

As for this clone: Other DNA sequences in this specimen translate into the identical CDR3. The chain employs TRBV12-3 or TRBV12-4 and TRBJ2-3, with no clear D. With 7 bases removed from V and 3 bases from J, the gap between germline ends came to 5 bases. The length of the CDR3 is 11 residues. The CDR3 DNA reads TGTGCCAGCAAGAGAACAGATACGCAGTATTTT. It specifies CASKRTDTQYF.

A few counts support this clone. V is TRBV10-3 and J is TRBJ2-7; the match to TRBD2 covers 12 bases. Losses at the gene ends were 6 bases for V and 0 bases for J; bases not matched to a gene: 15. Looked up from germline, CDR1 is ENHRY and CDR2 is SYGVKD. The CDR3 extends over 19 amino acids. CDR3 region: CAIRRGGTSGFGSSYEQYF. The DNA of the CDR3 is TGTGCCATCAGGCGGGGGGGGACTAGCGGGTTTGGGAGCTCCTACGAGCAGTACTTC.

The CDR3 loop is CASSLLAGAYNEQFF. In DNA, the CDR3 is TGTGCCAGCAGTCTACTAGCGGGAGCCTACAATGAGCAGTTCTTC. This chain uses TRBV6-2 or TRBV6-3 with TRBJ2-1, with 11 bases aligning to TRBD2. The CDR3 is 15 amino acids. The J segment lost 2 bases and the V segment lost 5 bases, leaving 2 bases of the junction unmatched. Per germline, CDR1 MNHEY and CDR2 SVGEGT.

The chain carries TRBV7-9 and TRBJ1-2; 9 bases match TRBD1. Trimming took 3 bases from V and 5 from J; bases not matched to a gene: 7. The germline gives CDR1 SEHNR, CDR2 FQNEAQ (reference sequence). The CDR3 consists of 15 residues. The CDR3 spells CASSLGTGKTYGYTF. Here the CDR3 DNA reads TGTGCCAGCAGCTTGGGGACAGGGAAAACGTATGGCTACACCTTC.

This clone was recorded many times. This chain connects TRBV10-1 to TRBJ1-1; 8 bases are shared with TRBD1. Germline lookup yields CDR1 WNHNN and CDR2 SYGVQD (reference sequence). The CDR3 has 13 amino acids. After removal of 6 bases from V and 4 bases from J, the junction contained 4 bases not matched to a gene. CDR3 coding DNA: TGCGCCAGCAGCCAAACAGGGGGCACTGAAGCTTTCTTT. It yields the protein CASSQTGGTEAFF.

The table lists this clone with a count of one. V gene TRBV6-5 combines with J gene TRBJ2-5; 8 nucleotides line up with TRBD2. The CDR3 consists of 14 residues. V lost 6 bases, J lost 3 bases, and 6 bases stayed unmatched. Per germline, CDR1 MNHEY and CDR2 SVGAGI. In nucleotides, the CDR3 is TGTGCCAGCAGACCTAGCGGGTTTAAAGAGACCCAGTACTTC. This codes for CASRPSGFKETQYF.

This clone showed up just a few times. The V gene is TRBV3-1 (or the pseudogene TRBV3-2), the J gene TRBJ1-5; weak D call: TRBD1 (5 bases). V was shortened by 1 base and J by 7 bases, with 14 bases between the two germline ends. The CDR3 spans 15 residues. CDR1 LGHDT and CDR2 YNNKEL come from the germline V gene (reference sequence). In DNA, the CDR3 is TGTGCCAGCAGCCAAGGTCCAGGGTTCAGGCAGCCCCAGCATTTT. It encodes CASSQGPGFRQPQHF.

The CDR3 DNA sequence: TGTGCCAGCAGCTTAAAGTGGACAGGCGGCAATCAGCCCCAGCATTTT. It codes for CASSLKWTGGNQPQHF. The gene calls are TRBV7-2 and TRBJ1-5; TRBD1 matches 7 bases. There are 16 residues in the CDR3. After removal of 2 bases from V and 2 bases from J, the junction contained 6 bases not matched to a gene. CDR1 and CDR2 from the germline V gene are SGHTA and FQGNSA.

The chain combines TRBV5-4 with TRBJ1-2; the D gene is possibly TRBD1 (5 bases). V was trimmed by 4 bases and J by 6 bases, leaving 19 bases between them. The CDR3 spans 15 residues. The germline CDR1 and CDR2 sequences are SGHNT and YYREEE (reference sequence). CDR3 region: CASSPTTRIRDGYTF. CDR3 bases: TGTGCCAGCAGCCCCACGACACGTATCAGGGATGGCTACACCTTC.

The chain has TRBV10-3 and TRBJ2-7; TRBD2 aligns across 7 bases. Trimming cost V 5 bases and J 6 bases; bases outside gene matches: 19. The germline V gene encodes CDR1 ENHRY and CDR2 SYGVKD. The CDR3 sequence is 17 residues long. CDR3 sequence (DNA): TGTGCCATCAGTTCTCAGCCTTTTGGGGGGAGGGCCTCCGAGCAGTACTTC. It yields the protein CAISSQPFGGRASEQYF.

The CDR3 spells CAWRTGTPYTGELFF. Written as DNA, the CDR3 is TGTGCCTGGAGAACCGGGACTCCCTACACCGGGGAGCTGTTTTTT. This chain connects TRBV30 to TRBJ2-2, with D maybe TRBD2 (6 bases). Per germline, CDR1 GTSNPN and CDR2 SVGIG (reference sequence). The CDR3 sequence is 15 residues long. Trimming shortened V by 3 bases and J by 3 bases, and 14 bases separated the two germline ends.

This clone was observed a handful of times. V and J are TRBV2 and TRBJ1-2; 7 bases are shared with TRBD1. The CDR3 loop spans 14 amino acids. From germline, CDR1 is SNHLY and CDR2 FYNNEI. Trimming removed 2 bases from V and 4 bases from J; junction bases left unmatched: 4. CDR3 region: CASSERGLGYGYTF. In DNA form, the CDR3 reads TGTGCCAGCAGTGAAAGGGGGCTCGGCTATGGCTACACCTTC.

The CDR3 DNA reads TGTGCCAGCAGTTCCTCCACAGATACGCAGTATTTT. This translates into CASSSSTDTQYF. The chain combines TRBV12-3 or TRBV12-4 with TRBJ2-3; D gene uncertain. V was pared by 4 bases and J by 2 bases, with 4 bases between. The CDR3 contains 12 residues.